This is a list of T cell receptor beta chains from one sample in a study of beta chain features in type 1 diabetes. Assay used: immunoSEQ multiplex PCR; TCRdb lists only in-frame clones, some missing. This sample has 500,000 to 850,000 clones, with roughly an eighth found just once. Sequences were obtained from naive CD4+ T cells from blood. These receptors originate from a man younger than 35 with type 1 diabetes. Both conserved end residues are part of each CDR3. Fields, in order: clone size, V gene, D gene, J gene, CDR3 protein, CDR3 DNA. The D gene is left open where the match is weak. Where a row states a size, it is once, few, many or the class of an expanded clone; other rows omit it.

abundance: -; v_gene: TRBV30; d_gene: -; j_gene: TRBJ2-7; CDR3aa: CAWSARGSEQYF; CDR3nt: TGTGCCTGGAGTGCTAGGGGGAGCGAGCAGTACTTC
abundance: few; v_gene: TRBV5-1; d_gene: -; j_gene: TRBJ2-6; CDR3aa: CASSLGLSGANVLTF; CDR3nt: TGCGCCAGCAGCTTGGGTTTATCTGGGGCCAACGTCCTGACTTTC
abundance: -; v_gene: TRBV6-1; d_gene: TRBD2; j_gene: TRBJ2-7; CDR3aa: CASSEGKRDSIYEQYF; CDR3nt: TGTGCCAGCAGTGAAGGGAAGCGGGACTCTATATACGAGCAGTACTTC
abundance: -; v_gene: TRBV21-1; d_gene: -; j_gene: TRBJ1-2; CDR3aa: CASRVRGSGYTF; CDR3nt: TGTGCCAGCAGGGTCAGGGGAAGTGGCTACACCTTC
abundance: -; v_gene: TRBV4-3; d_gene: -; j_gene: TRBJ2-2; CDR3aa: CASSHQVTGELFF; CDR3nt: TGCGCCAGCAGCCACCAAGTAACCGGGGAGCTGTTTTTT
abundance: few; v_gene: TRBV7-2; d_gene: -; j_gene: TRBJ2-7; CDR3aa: CASSFPGGRGYEQYF; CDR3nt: TGTGCCAGCAGTTTTCCAGGAGGTCGGGGCTACGAGCAGTACTTC
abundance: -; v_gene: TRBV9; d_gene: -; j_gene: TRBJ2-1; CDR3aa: CASSASPSSYNEQFF; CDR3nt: TGTGCCAGCAGCGCCAGTCCGAGCTCCTACAATGAGCAGTTCTTC
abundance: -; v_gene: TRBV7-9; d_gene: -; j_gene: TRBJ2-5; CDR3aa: CASSPREGETQYF; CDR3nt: TGTGCCAGCAGCCCGCGAGAGGGGGAGACCCAGTACTTC
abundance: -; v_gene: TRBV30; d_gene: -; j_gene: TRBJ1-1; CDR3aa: CAWSDGAGNTEAFF; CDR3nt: TGTGCCTGGAGTGACGGGGCCGGGAACACTGAAGCTTTCTTT
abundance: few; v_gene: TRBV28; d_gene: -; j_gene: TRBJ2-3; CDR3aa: CASRQQVDTQYF; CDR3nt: TGTGCCAGCAGACAACAGGTGGATACGCAGTATTTT
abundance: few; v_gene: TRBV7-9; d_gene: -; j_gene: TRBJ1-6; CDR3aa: CASSGLYNSPLHF; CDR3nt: TGTGCCAGCAGCGGGCTCTATAATTCACCCCTCCACTTT
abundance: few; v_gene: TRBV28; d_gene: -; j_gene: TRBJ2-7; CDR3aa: CASRPGGAPSEQYF; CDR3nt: TGTGCCAGCAGACCAGGGGGGGCCCCCTCCGAGCAGTACTTC
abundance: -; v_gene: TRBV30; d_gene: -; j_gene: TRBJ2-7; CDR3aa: CAWVRTGEGEQYF; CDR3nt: TGTGCCTGGGTCCGTACAGGAGAGGGGGAGCAGTACTTC
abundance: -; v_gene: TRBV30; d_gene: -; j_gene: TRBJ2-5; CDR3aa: CAWGGRQETQYF; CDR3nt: TGTGCCTGGGGAGGGAGACAAGAGACCCAGTACTTC
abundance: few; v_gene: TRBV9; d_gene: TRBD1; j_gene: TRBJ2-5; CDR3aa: CASSEQGAKETQYF; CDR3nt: TGTGCCAGCAGCGAGCAGGGGGCCAAAGAGACCCAGTACTTC
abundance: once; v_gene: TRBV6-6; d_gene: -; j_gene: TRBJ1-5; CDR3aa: CASSYDPGGNQPQHF; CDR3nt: TGTGCCAGCAGTTACGACCCCGGGGGGAATCAGCCCCAGCATTTT
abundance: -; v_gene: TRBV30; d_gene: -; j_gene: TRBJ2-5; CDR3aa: CAWSVRRRETQYF; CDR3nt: TGTGCCTGGAGTGTAAGACGGAGGGAGACCCAGTACTTC
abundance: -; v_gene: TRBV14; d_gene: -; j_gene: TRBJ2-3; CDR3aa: CASSQGHWHQYF; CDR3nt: TGTGCCAGCAGCCAAGGACATTGGCACCAGTATTTT
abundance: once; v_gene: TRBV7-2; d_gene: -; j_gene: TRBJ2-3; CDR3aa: CASSVRGADTQYF; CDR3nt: TGTGCCAGCAGCGTCAGGGGTGCAGATACGCAGTATTTT
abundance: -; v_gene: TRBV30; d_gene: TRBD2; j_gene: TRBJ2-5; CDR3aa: CAYTSGGEETQYF; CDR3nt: TGTGCCTATACTAGCGGGGGAGAAGAGACCCAGTACTTC
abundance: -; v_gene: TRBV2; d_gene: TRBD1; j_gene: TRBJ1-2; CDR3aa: CASTEDRAHYGYTF; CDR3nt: TGTGCCAGCACTGAGGACAGGGCCCACTATGGCTACACCTTC
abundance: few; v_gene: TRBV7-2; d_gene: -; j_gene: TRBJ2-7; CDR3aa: CASSLHGPLSSEQYF; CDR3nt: TGTGCCAGCAGCTTACACGGGCCTTTAAGCTCCGAGCAGTACTTC
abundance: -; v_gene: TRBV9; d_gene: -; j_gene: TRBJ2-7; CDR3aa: CASSPLGEAEQYF; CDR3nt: TGTGCCAGCAGCCCCTTGGGGGAAGCCGAGCAGTACTTC
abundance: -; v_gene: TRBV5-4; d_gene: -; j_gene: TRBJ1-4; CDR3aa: CASSVANRRGEKLFF; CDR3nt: TGTGCCAGCAGCGTAGCGAATCGGAGGGGAGAAAAACTGTTTTTT
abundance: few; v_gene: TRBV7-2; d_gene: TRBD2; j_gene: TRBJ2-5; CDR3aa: CATSRPGGGQETQYF; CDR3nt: TGTGCCACTTCGCGTCCCGGCGGGGGGCAAGAGACCCAGTACTTC
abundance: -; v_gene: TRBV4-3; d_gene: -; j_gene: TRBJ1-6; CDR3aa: CASSQAAGARSPLHF; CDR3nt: TGCGCCAGCAGCCAAGCGGCGGGGGCTCGTTCACCCCTCCACTTT
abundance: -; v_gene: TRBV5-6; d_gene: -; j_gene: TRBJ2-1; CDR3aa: CASSLTVGRDEQFF; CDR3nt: TGTGCCAGCAGCTTGACTGTAGGGCGGGATGAGCAGTTCTTC
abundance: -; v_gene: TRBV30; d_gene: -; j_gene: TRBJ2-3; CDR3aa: CAWSTGGGADTQNF; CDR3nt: TGTGCCTGGAGCACGGGCGGGGGCGCAGATACGCAGAATTTT
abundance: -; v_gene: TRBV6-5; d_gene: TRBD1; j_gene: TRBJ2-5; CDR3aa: CASSMTGLETQYF; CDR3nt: TGTGCCAGCAGTATGACAGGGCTGGAGACCCAGTACTTC
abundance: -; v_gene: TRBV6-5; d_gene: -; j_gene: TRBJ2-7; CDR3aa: CASSFLPGSYEQYF; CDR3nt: TGTGCCAGCAGTTTCCTCCCAGGCAGCTACGAGCAGTACTTC
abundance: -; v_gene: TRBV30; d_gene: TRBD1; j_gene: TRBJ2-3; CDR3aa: CAWSSRGPDTQYF; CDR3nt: TGTGCCTGGAGTTCCAGGGGGCCAGATACGCAGTATTTT
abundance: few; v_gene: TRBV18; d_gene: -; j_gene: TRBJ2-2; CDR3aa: CASSPSGPGPGELFF; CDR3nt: TGTGCCAGCTCACCGTCGGGCCCCGGGCCCGGGGAGCTGTTTTTT
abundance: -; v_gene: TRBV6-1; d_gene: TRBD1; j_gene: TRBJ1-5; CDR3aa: CASTGRTGKSQPQHF; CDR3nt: TGTGCCAGCACCGGACGGACAGGGAAGAGTCAGCCCCAGCATTTT
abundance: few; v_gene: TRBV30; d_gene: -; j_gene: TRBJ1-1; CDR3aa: CAWSVGTRWTFF; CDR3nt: TGTGCCTGGAGTGTTGGGACAAGGTGGACTTTCTTT
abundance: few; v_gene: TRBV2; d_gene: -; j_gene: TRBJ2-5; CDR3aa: CASSENYLQETQYF; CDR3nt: TGTGCCAGCAGTGAAAACTACCTCCAAGAGACCCAGTACTTC
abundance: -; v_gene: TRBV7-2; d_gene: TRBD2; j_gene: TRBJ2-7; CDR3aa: CASSLTLAEAYEQYF; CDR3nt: TGTGCCAGCAGCCTGACTCTAGCGGAGGCCTACGAGCAGTACTTC
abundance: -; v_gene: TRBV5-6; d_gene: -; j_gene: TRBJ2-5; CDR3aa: CASSLGGFRGMGETQYF; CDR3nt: TGTGCCAGCAGCTTGGGAGGTTTTAGGGGGATGGGAGAGACCCAGTACTTC
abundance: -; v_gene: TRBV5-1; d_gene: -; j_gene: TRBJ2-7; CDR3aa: CASSSGLPATNYEQYF; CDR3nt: TGCGCCAGCAGCTCGGGACTTCCTGCCACGAACTACGAGCAGTACTTC
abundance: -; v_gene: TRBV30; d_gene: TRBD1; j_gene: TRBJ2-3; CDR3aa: CAWSTGADTQYF; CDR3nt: TGTGCCTGGAGTACAGGGGCAGATACGCAGTATTTT
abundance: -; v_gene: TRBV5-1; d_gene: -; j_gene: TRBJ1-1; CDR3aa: CASSSTTVNTEAFF; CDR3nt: TGCGCCAGCAGCTCAACGACAGTGAACACTGAAGCTTTCTTT
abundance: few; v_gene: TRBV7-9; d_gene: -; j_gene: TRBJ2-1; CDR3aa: CASSPRGGEYNEQFF; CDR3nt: TGTGCCAGCAGCCCCAGAGGGGGAGAGTACAATGAGCAGTTCTTC
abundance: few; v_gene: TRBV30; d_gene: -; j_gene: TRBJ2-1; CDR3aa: CAWMGPPPSNNEQFF; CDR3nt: TGTGCCTGGATGGGGCCCCCTCCTAGTAACAATGAGCAGTTCTTC
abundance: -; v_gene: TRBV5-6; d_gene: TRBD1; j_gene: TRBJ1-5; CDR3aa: CASSFGTGNQPQHF; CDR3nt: TGTGCCAGCAGCTTCGGGACAGGCAATCAGCCCCAGCATTTT
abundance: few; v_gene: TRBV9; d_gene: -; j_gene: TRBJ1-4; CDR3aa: CASSVEVIGQSGDEKLFF; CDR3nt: TGTGCCAGCAGCGTAGAGGTGATCGGCCAGTCCGGGGATGAAAAACTGTTTTTT
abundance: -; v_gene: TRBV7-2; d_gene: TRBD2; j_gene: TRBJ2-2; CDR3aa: CASSLSGGRTGELFF; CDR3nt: TGTGCCAGCAGCTTAAGCGGGGGTCGGACCGGGGAGCTGTTTTTT
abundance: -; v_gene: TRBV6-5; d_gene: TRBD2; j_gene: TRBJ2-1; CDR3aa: CASSYSQREGRNEQFF; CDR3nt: TGTGCCAGCAGTTACTCCCAGCGGGAGGGCCGGAATGAGCAGTTCTTC
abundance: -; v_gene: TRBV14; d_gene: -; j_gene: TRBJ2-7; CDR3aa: CASSPVPMGEQYF; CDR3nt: TGTGCCAGCAGCCCCGTCCCGATGGGCGAGCAGTACTTC
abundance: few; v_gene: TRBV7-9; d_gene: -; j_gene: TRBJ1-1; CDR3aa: CASSLDPNTEAFF; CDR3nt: TGTGCCAGCAGCTTAGATCCGAACACTGAAGCTTTCTTT
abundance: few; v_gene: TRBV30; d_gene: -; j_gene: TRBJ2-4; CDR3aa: CAWSTGQGNIQYF; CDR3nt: TGTGCCTGGAGTACGGGGCAGGGAAACATTCAGTACTTC
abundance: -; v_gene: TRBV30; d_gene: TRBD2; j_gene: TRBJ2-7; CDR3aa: CAWSAGGYEQYF; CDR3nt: TGTGCCTGGAGTGCGGGGGGCTACGAGCAGTACTTC
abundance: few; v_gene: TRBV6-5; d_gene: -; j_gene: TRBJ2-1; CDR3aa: CASKMVQGQFF; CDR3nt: TGTGCCAGCAAAATGGTCCAGGGGCAGTTCTTC
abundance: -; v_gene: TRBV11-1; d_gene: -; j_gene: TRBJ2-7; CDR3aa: CASSLARLAGFPYEQYF; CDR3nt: TGTGCCAGCAGCTTAGCGAGGTTGGCAGGATTCCCCTACGAGCAGTACTTC
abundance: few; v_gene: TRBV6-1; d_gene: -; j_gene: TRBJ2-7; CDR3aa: CASSFPGRLGNEQYF; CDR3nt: TGTGCCAGCAGTTTTCCCGGGCGATTAGGGAACGAGCAGTACTTC
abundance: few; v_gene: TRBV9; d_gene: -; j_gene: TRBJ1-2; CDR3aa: CASSVGEADYGYTF; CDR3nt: TGTGCCAGCAGCGTAGGGGAAGCGGACTATGGCTACACCTTC
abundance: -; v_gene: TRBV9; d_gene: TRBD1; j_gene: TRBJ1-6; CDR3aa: CASSQTGGNSPLHF; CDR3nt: TGTGCCAGCAGTCAAACAGGGGGCAATTCACCCCTCCACTTT
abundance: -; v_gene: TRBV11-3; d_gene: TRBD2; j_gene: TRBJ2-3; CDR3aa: CASSLGTSGASTDTQYF; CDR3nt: TGTGCCAGCAGCCTCGGGACTAGCGGGGCTAGCACAGATACGCAGTATTTT
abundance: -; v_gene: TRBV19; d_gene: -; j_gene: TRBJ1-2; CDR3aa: CASSPKGRKNGYTF; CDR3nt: TGTGCCAGTAGCCCTAAGGGACGGAAAAATGGCTACACCTTC
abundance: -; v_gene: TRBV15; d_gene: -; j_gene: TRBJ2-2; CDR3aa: CATSRRGSGTGELFF; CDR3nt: TGTGCCACCAGCAGACGTGGATCGGGCACCGGGGAGCTGTTTTTT